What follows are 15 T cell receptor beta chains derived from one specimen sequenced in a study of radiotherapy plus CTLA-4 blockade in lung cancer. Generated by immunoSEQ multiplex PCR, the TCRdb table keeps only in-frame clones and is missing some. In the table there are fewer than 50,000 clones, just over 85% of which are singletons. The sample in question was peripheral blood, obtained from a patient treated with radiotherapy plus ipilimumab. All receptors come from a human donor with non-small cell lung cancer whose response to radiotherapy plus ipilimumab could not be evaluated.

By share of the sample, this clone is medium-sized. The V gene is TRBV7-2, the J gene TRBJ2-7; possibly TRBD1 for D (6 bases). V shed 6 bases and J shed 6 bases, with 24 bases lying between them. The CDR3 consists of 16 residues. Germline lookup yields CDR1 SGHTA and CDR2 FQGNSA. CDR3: CASSYRGQTWGPEQYF. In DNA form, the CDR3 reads TGTGCCAGCAGTTATCGCGGACAGACTTGGGGCCCCGAGCAGTACTTC.

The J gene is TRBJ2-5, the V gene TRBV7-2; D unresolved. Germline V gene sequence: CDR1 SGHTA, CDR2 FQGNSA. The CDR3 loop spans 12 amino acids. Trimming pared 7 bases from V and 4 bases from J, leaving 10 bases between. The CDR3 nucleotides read TGTGCCAGCACTCTATGGGCAGAGACCCAGTACTTC. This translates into CASTLWAETQYF.

CDR3: CASSLQGLSYEQYF. As DNA, the CDR3 is TGTGCCAGCAGCTTGCAGGGTTTGTCCTACGAGCAGTACTTC. The V and J genes are TRBV7-2 and TRBJ2-7; possible D gene TRBD1, 5 bases. The CDR3 extends over 14 amino acids. Germline CDR1 SGHTA, CDR2 FQGNSA. V lost 3 bases, J lost 1 base, and 10 bases lay in between.

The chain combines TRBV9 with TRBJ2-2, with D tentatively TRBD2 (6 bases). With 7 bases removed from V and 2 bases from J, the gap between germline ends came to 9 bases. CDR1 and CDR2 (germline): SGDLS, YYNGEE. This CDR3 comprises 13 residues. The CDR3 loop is CASGGANTGELFF. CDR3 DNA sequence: TGTGCCAGCGGAGGGGCTAACACCGGGGAGCTGTTTTTT. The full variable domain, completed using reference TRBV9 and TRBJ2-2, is DSGVTQTPKHLITATGQRVTLRCSPRSGDLSVYWYQQSLDQGLQFLIQYYNGEERAKGNILERFSAQQFPDLHSELNLSSLELGDSALYFCASGGANTGELFFGEGSRLTVL.

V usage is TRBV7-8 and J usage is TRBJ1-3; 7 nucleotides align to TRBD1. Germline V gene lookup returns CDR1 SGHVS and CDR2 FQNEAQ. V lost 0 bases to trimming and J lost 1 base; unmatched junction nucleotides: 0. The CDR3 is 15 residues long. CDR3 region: CASSLAGQSGNTIYF. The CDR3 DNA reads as TGTGCCAGCAGCTTAGCGGGACAGTCTGGAAACACCATATATTTT.

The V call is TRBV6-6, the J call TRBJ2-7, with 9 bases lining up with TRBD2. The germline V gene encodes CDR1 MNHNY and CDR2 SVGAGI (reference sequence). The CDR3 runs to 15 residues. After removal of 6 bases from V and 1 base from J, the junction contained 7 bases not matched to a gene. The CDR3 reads CASRRGGGASYEQYF. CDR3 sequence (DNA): TGTGCCAGCAGGCGGGGGGGAGGTGCTTCCTACGAGCAGTACTTC.

CDR3 protein: CASSIRDRGYEQYF. In DNA, the CDR3 is TGTGCCAGTAGTATACGCGACAGAGGCTACGAGCAGTACTTC. The V gene is TRBV19, the J gene TRBJ2-7; a possible D gene is TRBD1 (5 bases). CDR1 and CDR2 from the germline V gene are LNHDA and SQIVND (reference sequence). Deletions cut 2 bases from V and 3 bases from J, with 11 bases between. This CDR3 region has 14 residues.

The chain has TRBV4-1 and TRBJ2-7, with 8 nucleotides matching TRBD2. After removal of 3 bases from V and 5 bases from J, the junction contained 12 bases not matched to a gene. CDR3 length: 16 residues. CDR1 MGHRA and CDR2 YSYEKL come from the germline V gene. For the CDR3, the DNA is TGCGCCAGCAGCCAGGACCCCGGGACTAGGATCCACGAGCAGTACTTC. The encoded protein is CASSQDPGTRIHEQYF.

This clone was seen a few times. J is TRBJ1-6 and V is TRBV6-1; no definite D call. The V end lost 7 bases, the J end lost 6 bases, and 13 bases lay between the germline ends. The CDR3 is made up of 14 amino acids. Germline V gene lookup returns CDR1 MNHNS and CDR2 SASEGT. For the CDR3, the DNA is TGTGCCAGCACCCCTCTAGGCTCTAATTCACCCCTCCACTTT. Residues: CASTPLGSNSPLHF.

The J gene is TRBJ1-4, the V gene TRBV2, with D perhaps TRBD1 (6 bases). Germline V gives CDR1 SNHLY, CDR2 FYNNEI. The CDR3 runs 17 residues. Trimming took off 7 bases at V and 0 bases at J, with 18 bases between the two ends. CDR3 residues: CASKPDRSYATNEKLFF. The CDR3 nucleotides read TGTGCCAGCAAACCAGACAGGTCCTATGCAACTAATGAAAAACTGTTTTTT.

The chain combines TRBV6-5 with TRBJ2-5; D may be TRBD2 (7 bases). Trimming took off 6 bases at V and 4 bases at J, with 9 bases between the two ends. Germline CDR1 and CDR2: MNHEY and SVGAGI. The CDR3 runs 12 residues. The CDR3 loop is CASRGGAETQYF. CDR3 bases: TGTGCCAGCAGGGGGGGGGCAGAGACCCAGTACTTC.

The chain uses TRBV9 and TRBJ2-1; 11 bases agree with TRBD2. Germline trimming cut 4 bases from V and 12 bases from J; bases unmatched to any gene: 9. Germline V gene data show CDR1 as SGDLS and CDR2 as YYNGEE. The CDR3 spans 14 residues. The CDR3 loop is CASSPRTSGRGQFF. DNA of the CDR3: TGTGCCAGCAGCCCTCGGACTAGCGGGCGTGGGCAGTTCTTC. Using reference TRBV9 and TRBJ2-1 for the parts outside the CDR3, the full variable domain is DSGVTQTPKHLITATGQRVTLRCSPRSGDLSVYWYQQSLDQGLQFLIQYYNGEERAKGNILERFSAQQFPDLHSELNLSSLELGDSALYFCASSPRTSGRGQFFGPGTRLTVL.

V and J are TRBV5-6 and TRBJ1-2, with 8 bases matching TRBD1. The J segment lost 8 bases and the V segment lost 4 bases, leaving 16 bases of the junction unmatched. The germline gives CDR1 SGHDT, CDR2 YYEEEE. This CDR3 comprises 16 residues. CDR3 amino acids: CASSPAQTGVSEGYTF. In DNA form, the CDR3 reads TGTGCCAGCAGCCCGGCCCAGACAGGGGTGAGTGAAGGCTACACCTTC.

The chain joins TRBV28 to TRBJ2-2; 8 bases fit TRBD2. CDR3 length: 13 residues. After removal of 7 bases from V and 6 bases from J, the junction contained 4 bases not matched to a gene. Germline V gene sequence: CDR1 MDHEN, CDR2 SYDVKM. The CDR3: CASNGGGPGELFF. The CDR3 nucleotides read TGTGCCAGCAATGGCGGGGGGCCCGGGGAGCTGTTTTTT.

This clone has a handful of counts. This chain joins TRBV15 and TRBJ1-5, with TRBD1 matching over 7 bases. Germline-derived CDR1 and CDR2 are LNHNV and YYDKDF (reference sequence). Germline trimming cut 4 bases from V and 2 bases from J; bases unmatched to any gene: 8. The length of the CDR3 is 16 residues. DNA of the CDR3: TGTGCCACCAGCACAACGGGACAGTTTGGCAATCAGCCCCAGCATTTT. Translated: CATSTTGQFGNQPQHF.